This T cell receptor beta chain was observed in a study of identical twins. Ten or more counts support this clonotype. Antigen: not known. TCRdb analysed the 5' RACE reads with MiXCR anew, one entry per CDR3 protein. The table includes 450,000 or so distinct CDR3 sequences, 14% detected once. J was trimmed by 0 bases and V by 6 bases; bases with no gene match: 0. The CDR3 runs to 14 residues. Overall study findings and caveats: Cross-sectional statistical analysis was relied on for the conclusions, without the same donors being followed. Insertions were fewer in abundant cord blood beta clonotypes, whereas memory repertoires showed none of this pattern.

These data were likewise used in another study, on yellow fever vaccine responses in identical twins.

The sequence was obtained from a woman aged 18-30 years in good health. The rearrangement links TRBV12-3 or TRBV12-4 to TRBJ2-2; 8 nucleotides align to TRBD1. The source material was CD4+ T cells sorted from blood. CDR3 coding DNA: TGTGCCAGCAGGGGACAGGCGAACACCGGGGAGCTGTTTTTT. Protein product: CASRGQANTGELFF.